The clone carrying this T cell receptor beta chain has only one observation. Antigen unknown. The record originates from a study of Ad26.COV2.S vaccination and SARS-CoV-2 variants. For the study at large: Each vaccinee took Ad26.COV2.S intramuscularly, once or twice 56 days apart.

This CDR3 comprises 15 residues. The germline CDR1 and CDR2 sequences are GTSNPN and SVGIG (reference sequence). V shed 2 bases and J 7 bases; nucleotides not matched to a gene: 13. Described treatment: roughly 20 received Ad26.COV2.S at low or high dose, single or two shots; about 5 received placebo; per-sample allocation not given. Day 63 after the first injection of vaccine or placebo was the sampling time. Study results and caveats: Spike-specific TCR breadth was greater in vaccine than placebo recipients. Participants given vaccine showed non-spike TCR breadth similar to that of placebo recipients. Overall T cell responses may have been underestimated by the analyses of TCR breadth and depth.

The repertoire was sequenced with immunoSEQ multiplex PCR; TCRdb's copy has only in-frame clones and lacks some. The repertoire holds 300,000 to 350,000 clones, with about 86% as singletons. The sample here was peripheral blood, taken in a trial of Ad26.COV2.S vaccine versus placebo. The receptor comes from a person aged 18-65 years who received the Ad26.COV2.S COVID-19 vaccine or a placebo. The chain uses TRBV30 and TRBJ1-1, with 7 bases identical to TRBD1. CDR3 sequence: CAWSTEGTALFEAFF. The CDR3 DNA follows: TGTGCCTGGAGTACCGAAGGGACAGCACTGTTTGAAGCTTTCTTT.